These 17 T cell receptor beta chains originate from one sample sequenced in a study of blood T cell repertoires in COVID-19. Method: immunoSEQ multiplex PCR; TCRdb's copy keeps in-frame clones and lacks some. Here the sample spans 150,000 to 160,000 clones, about 90% being singletons. The source material was peripheral blood. The receptors originated from a man between 50 and 59 years old with acute or convalescent COVID-19.

The DNA for the CDR3 is TGTGCCAGCAGCTCCTCCGGAGGAGGGCGAGGCTATGGCTACACCTTC. It encodes CASSSSGGGRGYGYTF. This sequence joins TRBV7-9 and TRBJ1-2, with D uncertain. The CDR3 length is 16 residues. The V end was cut by 4 bases, the J end by 4 bases, with 19 bases between. CDR1 is SEHNR and CDR2 is FQNEAQ in the germline V gene (reference sequence).

The rearrangement uses TRBV18 and TRBJ1-4, with D tentatively TRBD1 (6 bases). Germline values: CDR1 KGHSH, CDR2 LQKENI. This CDR3 has 18 amino acids. The V gene lost 3 bases and the J gene lost 7 bases, with 24 bases spanning the gap. The CDR3 sequence is CASSPTYRTVALTEKLFF. CDR3 bases: TGTGCCAGCTCACCTACGTACCGGACAGTCGCCCTGACTGAAAAACTGTTTTTT.

The V gene is TRBV4-1, the J gene TRBJ1-4, with D tentatively TRBD1 (5 bases). The germline V gene has CDR1 MGHRA and CDR2 YSYEKL. The CDR3 runs to 15 residues. Trimming pared 0 bases from V and 10 bases from J, leaving 15 bases between. DNA of the CDR3: TGCGCCAGCAGCCAAGATATCGGCAGGGAGGGAAAACTGTTTTTT. Its translation is CASSQDIGREGKLFF.

The rearrangement uses TRBV7-6 and TRBJ2-7; 14 positions match TRBD2. The CDR3 is made up of 17 amino acids. With V trimmed by 2 bases and J by 7 bases, 10 bases remained unmatched. Germline values: CDR1 SGHVS, CDR2 FNYEAQ. CDR3 in DNA: TGTGCCAGCAGCTTAACGGGACAGGGACTAGCGGGAGAGGAGCAGTACTTC. Residues: CASSLTGQGLAGEEQYF.

This chain uses TRBV7-9 with TRBJ2-7; no clear D. This CDR3 has 12 amino acids. Trimming cost V 3 bases and J 4 bases, with 7 bases left between them. The germline CDR1 and CDR2 sequences are SEHNR and FQNEAQ (reference sequence). CDR3 coding DNA: TGTGCCAGCAGCTTTTCAGTTTACGAGCAGTACTTC. Translating gives CASSFSVYEQYF. Full variable domain (remainder filled in from reference TRBV7-9 and TRBJ2-7): DTGVSQNPRHKITKRGQNVTFRCDPISEHNRLYWYRQTLGQGPEFLTYFQNEAQLEKSRLLSDRFSAERPKGSFSTLEIQRTEQGDSAMYLCASSFSVYEQYFGPGTRLTVT.

The chain is built from TRBV5-1 and TRBJ1-4; the D gene is possibly TRBD1 (5 bases). Trimming pared 0 bases from V and 7 bases from J, leaving 16 bases between. The CDR3 has 16 residues. Germline CDR1 and CDR2: SGHRS and YFSETQ. CDR3 sequence (DNA): TGCGCCAGCAGCTTGGGTGTTACCGAAGGGGTTGAAAAACTGTTTTTT. Its translation: CASSLGVTEGVEKLFF.

The CDR3, as DNA: TGTGCCAGTAATCTGGAGCCCGGGGAGCTGTTTTTT. It yields the protein CASNLEPGELFF. The chain is built from TRBV19 and TRBJ2-2; D unclear. In germline, CDR1 is LNHDA, CDR2 SQIVND (reference sequence). V dropped 7 bases and J dropped 6 bases, with 9 bases sitting between them. The CDR3 has 12 amino acids.

The rearrangement uses TRBV25-1 and TRBJ2-5; D may be TRBD1 (6 bases). The CDR3 has 13 amino acids. V was shortened by 8 bases and J by 5 bases, with 15 bases between the two germline ends. Germline-derived CDR1 and CDR2 are MGHDK and SYGVNS. The CDR3 DNA reads TGTGCCAGCGGTTGGGGGCTCGTCGAGACCCAGTACTTC. As protein: CASGWGLVETQYF. Variable domain in full (rest from reference TRBV25-1 and TRBJ2-5): EADIYQTPRYLVIGTGKKITLECSQTMGHDKMYWYQQDPGMELHLIHYSYGVNSTEKGDLSSESTVSRIRTEHFPLTLESARPSHTSQYLCASGWGLVETQYFGPGTRLLVL.

The rearrangement links TRBV18 to TRBJ1-5; 8 bases are a match to TRBD1. In germline, CDR1 is KGHSH, CDR2 LQKENI. CDR3 length equals 18 residues. V lost 1 base to trimming and J lost 0 bases; unmatched junction nucleotides: 8. The CDR3 DNA reads as TGTGCCAGCTCACCACGAGTGACAGGGGAAAATAGCAATCAGCCCCAGCATTTT. This sequence encodes CASSPRVTGENSNQPQHF. Full variable domain (remainder filled in from reference TRBV18 and TRBJ1-5): NAGVMQNPRHLVRRRGQEARLRCSPMKGHSHVYWYRQLPEEGLKFMVYLQKENIIDESGMPKERFSAEFPKEGPSILRIQQVVRGDSAAYFCASSPRVTGENSNQPQHFGDGTRLSIL.

The chain is built from TRBV3-1 (or the pseudogene TRBV3-2) and TRBJ1-6; D unclear. Trimming shortened V by 1 base and J by 7 bases, and 8 bases separated the two germline ends. Germline CDR1 and CDR2: LGHDT and YNNKEL (reference sequence). The CDR3 is 14 residues long. CDR3 protein: CASSQGASNSPLHF. The CDR3 DNA is TGTGCCAGCAGCCAAGGGGCTTCCAATTCACCCCTCCACTTT.

The CDR3 sequence: CASTTGGTVRVEAFF. CDR3 nucleotides: TGTGCCAGCACCACTGGGGGGACAGTGAGGGTCGAAGCTTTCTTT. The chain combines TRBV28 with TRBJ1-1; 7 bases align to TRBD1. From germline, CDR1 is MDHEN and CDR2 SYDVKM. The trim removed 7 bases at V and 8 bases at J, leaving 16 bases unmatched. The CDR3 consists of 15 residues.

CDR3 loop: CASSRTANEKLFF. The CDR3 region has the DNA TGTGCCAGCAGCCGGACAGCAAATGAAAAACTGTTTTTT. This sequence joins TRBV9 and TRBJ1-4, with D possibly TRBD1 on 6 matching bases. Between the trimmed V and J ends, which lost 4 bases and 5 bases, there was a span of 9 bases. Germline CDR1 reads SGDLS; CDR2 reads YYNGEE. This CDR3 has 13 amino acids.

The V call is TRBV5-6, the J call TRBJ2-2; D uncertain. With 0 bases removed from V and 6 bases from J, the gap between germline ends came to 3 bases. The CDR3 has 12 amino acids. From germline, CDR1 is SGHDT and CDR2 YYEEEE. The CDR3 bases are TGTGCCAGCAGCTTGGTCTCCGGGGAGCTGTTTTTT. Protein: CASSLVSGELFF.

This rearrangement joins TRBV5-1 to TRBJ2-1, with a possible D match to TRBD2 (5 bases). This CDR3 has 15 residues. Trimming pared 4 bases from V and 8 bases from J, leaving 19 bases between. Germline V gives CDR1 SGHRS, CDR2 YFSETQ. This CDR3 reads CASSPRGSASDEQFF. In nucleotides, the CDR3 is TGCGCCAGCAGCCCCCGAGGGAGCGCGTCCGATGAGCAGTTCTTC.

V gene TRBV3-1 (or the pseudogene TRBV3-2) combines with J gene TRBJ1-1; D not certain. Deletions cut 0 bases from V and 7 bases from J, with 6 bases between. The length of the CDR3 is 12 residues. Germline-derived CDR1 and CDR2 are LGHDT and YNNKEL (reference sequence). The CDR3 protein is CASSQDSNEAFF. For the CDR3, the DNA is TGTGCCAGCAGCCAAGACAGTAATGAAGCTTTCTTT.

J is TRBJ2-2 and V is TRBV2, with 8 nucleotides matching TRBD2. Germline assignment: CDR1 SNHLY and CDR2 FYNNEI. The CDR3 totals 15 residues. The J segment lost 6 bases and the V segment lost 6 bases, leaving 9 bases of the junction unmatched. The CDR3 DNA reads TGTGCCAGCAGCGCGACCACCGGGAGGGCCGGGGAGCTGTTTTTT. Its protein is CASSATTGRAGELFF.

This chain joins TRBV11-2 and TRBJ1-2, with TRBD1 matching 8 bases. The CDR3 length is 14 residues. The junction had 10 bases not matched to a gene; V was cut back by 5 bases and J by 8 bases. The germline V gene has CDR1 SGHAT and CDR2 FQNNGV. CDR3 residues: CASSPRTGINGYTF. The CDR3 nucleotides are TGTGCCAGCAGCCCCCGGACAGGGATCAACGGCTACACCTTC.